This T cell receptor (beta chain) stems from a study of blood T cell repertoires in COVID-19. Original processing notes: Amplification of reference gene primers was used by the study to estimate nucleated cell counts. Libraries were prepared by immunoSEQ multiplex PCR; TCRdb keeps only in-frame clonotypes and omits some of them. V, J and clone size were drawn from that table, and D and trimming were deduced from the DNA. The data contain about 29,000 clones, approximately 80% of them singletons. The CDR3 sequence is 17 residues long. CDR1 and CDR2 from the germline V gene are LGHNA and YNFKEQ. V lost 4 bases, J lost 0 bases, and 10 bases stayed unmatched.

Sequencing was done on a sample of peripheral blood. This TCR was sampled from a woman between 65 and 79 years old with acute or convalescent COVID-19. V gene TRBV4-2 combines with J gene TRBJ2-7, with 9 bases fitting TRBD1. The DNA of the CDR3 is TGTGCCAGCAGCCGGTATACCGGGACAGGGAGCTCCTACGAGCAGTACTTC. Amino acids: CASSRYTGTGSSYEQYF.